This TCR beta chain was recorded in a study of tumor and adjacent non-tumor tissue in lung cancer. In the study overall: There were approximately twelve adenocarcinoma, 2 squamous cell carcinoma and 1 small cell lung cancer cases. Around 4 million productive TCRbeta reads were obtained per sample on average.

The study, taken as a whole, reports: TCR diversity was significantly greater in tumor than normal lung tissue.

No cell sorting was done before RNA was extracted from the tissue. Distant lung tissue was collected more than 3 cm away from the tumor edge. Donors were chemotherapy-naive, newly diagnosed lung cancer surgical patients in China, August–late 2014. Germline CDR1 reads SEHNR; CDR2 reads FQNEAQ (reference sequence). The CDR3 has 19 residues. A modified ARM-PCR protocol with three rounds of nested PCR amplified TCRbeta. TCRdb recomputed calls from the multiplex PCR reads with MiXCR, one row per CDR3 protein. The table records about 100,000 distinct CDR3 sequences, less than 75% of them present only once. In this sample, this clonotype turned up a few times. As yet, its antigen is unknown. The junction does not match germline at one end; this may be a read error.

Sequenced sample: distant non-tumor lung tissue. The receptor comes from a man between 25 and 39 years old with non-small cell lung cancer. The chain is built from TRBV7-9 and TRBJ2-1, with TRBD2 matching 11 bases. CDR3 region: CASSLALRGKGLADNEQFF. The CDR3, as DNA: TGTGCCAGCAGTTTAGCGCTAAGGGGGAAGGGACTAGCGGACAATGAGCAGTTCTTC.